A selection of T cell receptor beta chains follows, all from one sample in a study of T-cell memory formation after mild COVID-19. TCRdb recomputed calls from the 5' RACE reads with MiXCR, one row per CDR3 protein. The data show about 320,000 distinct CDR3 sequences, approximately 14% seen once. The specimen was PBMCs or a T cell subset sorted from them (not recorded which). Receptor source: a young man who had mild COVID-19 (a few samples of this study predate the infection). Cell type and time point are not known. Each CDR3 is given with its conserved first and last residue. The D gene is left open where the match is weak. Where a row states a size, it is once, few, many or the class of an expanded clone; other rows omit it.

V,J,D,size,DNA,CDR3
TRBV7-2,TRBJ2-1,NA,many,TGTGCCAGCACCCCATCCAGCTCCGGTGAGCAGTTCTTC,CASTPSSSGEQFF
TRBV7-2,TRBJ2-3,NA,many,TGTGCCAGCAGCGCAGGGTGGTCGGCTAGTGGGGGCAGCACAGATACGCAGTATTTT,CASSAGWSASGGSTDTQYF
TRBV5-1,TRBJ1-2,NA,NA,TGCGCCAGCCGGGGGTACTATGGCTACACCTTC,CASRGYYGYTF
TRBV2,TRBJ2-3,NA,NA,TGTGCCAGCAGTGAACTTGGGGATACGCAGTATTTT,CASSELGDTQYF
TRBV4-2,TRBJ1-1,NA,few,TGTGCCAGCAGCCGGGGGGGAGACAGGTTCGCGGCGAACACTGAAGCTTTCTTT,CASSRGGDRFAANTEAFF
TRBV29-1,TRBJ1-2,NA,NA,TGCAGCGTTGAAGGAACCCATGGCTACACCTTC,CSVEGTHGYTF
TRBV5-1,TRBJ2-1,NA,few,TGCGCCAGCAGCTCCCCCAGGGCTGACCGGAGCTCCTACAATGAGCAGTTCTTC,CASSSPRADRSSYNEQFF
TRBV7-8,TRBJ1-1,NA,few,TGTGCCAGCAGCTTACAGATCGTGTCGCGGCAGTTGAACACTGAAGCTTTCTTT,CASSLQIVSRQLNTEAFF
TRBV4-2,TRBJ2-1,NA,many,TGTGCCAGCAGCACCCCCGCCTACAATGAGCAGTTCTTC,CASSTPAYNEQFF
TRBV7-3,TRBJ2-3,TRBD2,NA,TGTGCCAGCAGCAAAGGACTAGCGGGGCCAGGGGGTACGCAGTATTTT,CASSKGLAGPGGTQYF
TRBV7-3,TRBJ2-3,NA,NA,TGTGCCAGCAGCCGAGCAGGGGATCCCGGTGAGAATACGCAGTATTTT,CASSRAGDPGENTQYF
TRBV29-1,TRBJ1-1,NA,NA,TGCAGCGTTGAGGGGCTGCCCCAGCGGGTTATCTTT,CSVEGLPQRVIF
TRBV6-5,TRBJ1-2,NA,NA,TGTGCCAGCAGTTATCGGAGGGGCTGGGGCTACACCTTC,CASSYRRGWGYTF
TRBV4-1,TRBJ2-7,NA,NA,TGCGCCAGCAGCCAAGATGGCCGGGACCAGTACTTC,CASSQDGRDQYF
TRBV28,TRBJ2-1,NA,NA,TGTGCCAGCAGTCGTGTAGGTGTTGAGCAGTTCTTC,CASSRVGVEQFF
TRBV7-9,TRBJ1-2,NA,few,TGTGCCAGCAGCTTAAGTCCAGAATATGGCTACACCTTC,CASSLSPEYGYTF
TRBV7-9,TRBJ2-5,NA,many,TGTGCCAGCAGCCCCGGGAAACTCACCCAAGAGACCCAGTACTTC,CASSPGKLTQETQYF
TRBV11-2,TRBJ2-1,TRBD2,NA,TGTGCCAGCAGTAAACTAGCGGGGGACCTCTACAATGAGCAGTTCTTC,CASSKLAGDLYNEQFF
TRBV4-3,TRBJ2-5,TRBD2,NA,TGCGCCAGCAGCCAAGATAGCGGGGGGTTTCAAGAGACCCAGTACTTC,CASSQDSGGFQETQYF
TRBV11-2,TRBJ1-2,NA,many,TGTGCCAGCAGCTTAGATCAGGGGAGCTATGGCTACACCTTC,CASSLDQGSYGYTF
TRBV18,TRBJ1-4,NA,few,TGTGCCAGCTCACCGACAGTCTCTAATGAAAAACTGTTTTTT,CASSPTVSNEKLFF
TRBV10-3,TRBJ2-5,TRBD1,few,TGTGCCATCAGACGGACAGGGGATCTTGCTGGGGAGACCCAGTACTTC,CAIRRTGDLAGETQYF
TRBV20-1,TRBJ2-7,TRBD2,NA,TGCAGTGCTAGAACCCCCGGACTAGCGGGGACCCCTTACGAGCAGTACTTC,CSARTPGLAGTPYEQYF
TRBV5-1,TRBJ2-3,TRBD1,few,TGCGCCAGCAGCGGGGGCAGGGGGCGCTTAGATACGCAGTATTTT,CASSGGRGRLDTQYF
TRBV9,TRBJ1-1,NA,many,TGTGCCAGCAGCGACGGAAAGAACATGAACACTGAAGCTTTCTTT,CASSDGKNMNTEAFF
TRBV12-3/TRBV12-4,TRBJ2-5,TRBD2,few,TGTGCCAGCAGTCAACTAGCGGGGGCCACTGAGACCCAGTACTTC,CASSQLAGATETQYF